There are a few counts of the clone carrying this T cell receptor (beta chain). The V gene end was trimmed by 5 bases and the J gene end by 6 bases; junction bases not matched to a gene: 4. The V gene's germline CDR1 is ENHRY and CDR2 SYGVKD. The CDR3 is 13 amino acids. TCRdb fed the RT-PCR reads into MiXCR, producing one record per CDR3 protein. The data show over 400,000 distinct CDR3 sequences, roughly 13% seen once. The sample is drawn from a study of response to subunit inactivated influenza vaccine. This sample comprised PBMCs from blood, obtained roughly 47 days after vaccination. The rearrangement uses TRBV10-3 and TRBJ2-1; TRBD1 matches 7 bases. The receptor was isolated from a man between 50 and 59 years old who received an inactivated influenza vaccine. CDR3 sequence (DNA): TGTGCCATCAGTCCCCCAGGGGGCAATGAGCAGTTCTTC. This sequence encodes CAISPPGGNEQFF.